This T cell receptor (beta chain) appears in the sequencing data of a study of vaccination and CD4 T cells after COVID-19. Study-wide results and limits: In convalescent patients, 304 of 307 vaccine-specific clones were spike mono-reactive.

At the Johns Hopkins FTIC core, DNA taken from cultured CD4+ T cells was sequenced by way of the Oncomine TCR Beta short-read assay. Genomic DNA was extracted from cultured CD4+ T cells. MiXCR, applied by TCRdb to the PCR reads, yields one record per CDR3 protein. The sample consists of fewer than 15,000 distinct CDR3 sequences, about 33% of them appearing once. In the case of this clonotype: Its antigen is unknown.

Treatment indicated: 10-day PBMC culture with coronavirus spike peptide pools or control peptides (ViraFEST assay). The CDR3 has 17 amino acids. The ends lost 4 bases at V and 2 bases at J; junction bases unmatched: 7. Germline CDR1 is MDHEN and CDR2 is SYDVKM. The sequenced sample was cultured CD4+ T cells from blood. The origin of this receptor is a human donor with COVID-19. This rearrangement joins TRBV28 to TRBJ1-6; 8 bases are a match to TRBD1. CDR3 DNA sequence: TGTGCCAGCAGTTCAAACAGGGGGTTAGCCTATAATTCACCCCTCCACTTT. It encodes CASSSNRGLAYNSPLHF.